This TCR beta chain was captured in a study of T cells in Graves' hyperthyroidism and ophthalmopathy. There were TCR beta CDR3 regions amplified from RNA transcripts. The HTBI primer set served for first-round RT-PCR of the TCR CDR3. TCRdb passed the multiplex PCR reads through MiXCR, listing each CDR3 protein once. The data show approximately 870,000 distinct CDR3 sequences, around 38% seen once. From germline, CDR1 is SGHTA and CDR2 FQGNSA. The CDR3 length is 17 residues. The V and J ends lost 3 bases and 2 bases, in that order; junction bases with no gene match: 12. Worth noting for this clonotype: Its specificity is unknown.

Uncontrolled infections, other autoimmune diseases, pregnancy or lactation led to exclusion of patients. Clinical symptoms, serum thyroxine, TRAb, thyroid ultrasound and orbital computed tomography established diagnosis. Study-wide findings and caveats: Blood held most thyroid clonotypes expanded above 0.001 frequency.

Sequenced sample: blood. The origin of this receptor is a man aged 18 to 29 with Graves' hyperthyroidism. The rearrangement links TRBV7-2 to TRBJ2-7; 8 bases are shared with TRBD1. DNA of the CDR3: TGTGCCAGCAGCTTCGTAGGTGGACAGGGATTTCCCTACGAGCAGTACTTC. Translation gives CASSFVGGQGFPYEQYF.